This T cell receptor (beta chain) came from a study of vaccination and CD4 T cells after COVID-19. Study-wide context: The cells were exposed to overlapping spike peptides originating from SARS-CoV-2, HCoV-NL63, HCoV-OC43 and HCoV-229E for stimulation.

V trimming: 8 bases; J trimming: 6 bases; junction bases outside the gene matches: 14. In germline, CDR1 is SEHNR, CDR2 FQNEAQ (reference sequence). The CDR3 consists of 16 residues. Specified treatment: roughly ten-day PBMC culture with coronavirus spike peptide pools or control peptides (ViraFEST assay). On this clonotype: The antigen remains undetermined.

The Oncomine TCR Beta short-read assay was applied to DNA of cultured CD4+ T cells. From the PCR reads, TCRdb called clonotypes with MiXCR, one entry per CDR3 protein. The data show about 10,000 distinct CDR3 sequences, with 55% to 75% seen just once and roughly 25% held by the top ten. V usage is TRBV7-9 and J usage is TRBJ2-2, with 8 bases matching TRBD2. The sample was CD4+ T cells from blood, cultured in vitro. The receptor was isolated from a human donor who had recovered from COVID-19. CDR3 DNA: TGTGCCAGCGGGCGAGAACTAGCGGACTACTCCGGGGAGCTGTTTTTT. This sequence encodes CASGRELADYSGELFF.